Below are 7 T cell receptor beta chains sequenced from a single sample in a study of radiation and T cells in renal cell carcinoma. Profiled with immunoSEQ multiplex PCR; TCRdb holds only in-frame clones, not every one. The sample records about 140,000 clones, approximately 86% being singletons. The sample's time point: blood 4 weeks post-SBRT, at nephrectomy. Treatment noted: 15 Gy SBRT to primary tumor, nephrectomy 4 weeks later. The input for sequencing was blood, taken from a patient whose treatment included radiotherapy and nephrectomy. The source of these receptors is a woman aged 45-65 years with renal cell carcinoma.

Note on this clone: The same CDR3 can be traced to other DNA sequences in this sample. V gene TRBV5-4 combines with J gene TRBJ2-5; D remains ambiguous. CDR3 length equals 13 residues. Germline V gene data show CDR1 as SGHNT and CDR2 as YYREEE (reference sequence). V lost 0 bases, J lost 2 bases, and 5 bases lay in between. The CDR3 region is CASSLGQQETQYF. CDR3 nucleotides: TGTGCCAGCAGCTTGGGGCAGCAAGAGACCCAGTACTTC.

The chain links TRBV5-6 to TRBJ2-5; D is unresolved. Trimming pared 0 bases from V and 11 bases from J, leaving 8 bases between. There are 11 residues in the CDR3. Germline CDR1 and CDR2: SGHDT and YYEEEE. The CDR3 coding sequence is TGTGCCAGCAGCTTGGCCGCGATGCAGTACTTC. Translating it yields CASSLAAMQYF.

The CDR3 loop is CASKPAGEFLDEQFF. The CDR3 DNA follows: TGTGCCAGCAAACCAGCGGGAGAATTTTTGGATGAGCAGTTCTTC. This chain uses TRBV6-5 with TRBJ2-1; 8 bases are shared with TRBD2. CDR1 is MNHEY, CDR2 SVGAGI, per germline. V trimming: 7 bases; J trimming: 8 bases; junction bases outside the gene matches: 13. The CDR3 has 15 residues.

This chain uses TRBV6-1 with TRBJ1-1, with TRBD1 matching 8 bases. Germline CDR1 is MNHNS and CDR2 is SASEGT. The CDR3 covers 12 residues. Trimming removed 4 bases from V and 7 bases from J; junction bases left unmatched: 2. The CDR3 loop is CASSADRVEAFF. The CDR3 nucleotides are TGTGCCAGCAGTGCGGACAGGGTTGAAGCTTTCTTT.

The V and J genes are TRBV7-9 and TRBJ2-7; TRBD1 agrees at 8 bases. V lost 6 bases, J lost 8 bases, and 6 bases stayed unmatched. Germline values: CDR1 SEHNR, CDR2 FQNEAQ (reference sequence). There are 12 residues in the CDR3. This CDR3 is CASSRTGYKQYF. The CDR3 DNA follows: TGTGCCAGCAGTAGGACAGGGTACAAGCAGTACTTC.

CDR3 sequence (DNA): TGCGCCAGCAGCCTCGGGACAGGGTGGGACAATGAGCAGTTCTTC. Translating gives CASSLGTGWDNEQFF. The chain joins TRBV4-3 to TRBJ2-1; TRBD1 matches 9 bases. V dropped 4 bases and J dropped 5; count of bases not matched to a gene: 6. This CDR3 contains 15 residues. CDR1 is LGHNA, CDR2 YSLEER, per germline.

V is TRBV30 and J is TRBJ1-2; D ambiguous. CDR3 size: 12 residues. The germline gives CDR1 GTSNPN, CDR2 SVGIG (reference sequence). Trimming left V 0 bases short and J 8 bases short, with 10 bases between. CDR3 loop: CAWSVRAGGYTF. The DNA of the CDR3 is TGTGCCTGGAGTGTACGGGCCGGCGGCTACACCTTC.